The T cell receptor beta chain described here comes from a study of blood T cell repertoires in COVID-19. Sequencing used immunoSEQ multiplex PCR; TCRdb keeps in-frame clones, though not all of them. This sample yields 65,000 to 70,000 clones, of which around nine tenths are seen a single time; around 20% belongs to the top ten. With V trimmed by 7 bases and J by 2 bases, 6 bases remained unmatched. Germline-derived CDR1 and CDR2 are SGHRS and YFSETQ. The CDR3 loop spans 14 amino acids. The sequencing input was peripheral blood. The receptor was isolated from a woman older than 75 with acute or convalescent COVID-19. V usage is TRBV5-1 and J usage is TRBJ2-3; 8 bases fit TRBD2. CDR3 DNA: TGCGCCAGCGCTACTAGCGGAGACACAGATACGCAGTATTTT. Protein product: CASATSGDTDTQYF.